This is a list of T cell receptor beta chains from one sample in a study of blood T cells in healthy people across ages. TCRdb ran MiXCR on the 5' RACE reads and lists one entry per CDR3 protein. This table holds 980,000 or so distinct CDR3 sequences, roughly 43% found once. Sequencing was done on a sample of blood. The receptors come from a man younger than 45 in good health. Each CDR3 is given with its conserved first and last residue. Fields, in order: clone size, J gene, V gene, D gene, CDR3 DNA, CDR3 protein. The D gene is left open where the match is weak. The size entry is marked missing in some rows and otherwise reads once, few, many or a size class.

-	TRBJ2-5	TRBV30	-	TGTGCCTGGGATCCTCGGACACTGAATACGAAGTACCAAGAGACCCAGTACTTC	CAWDPRTLNTKYQETQYF
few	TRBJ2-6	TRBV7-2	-	TGTGCCAGCAGCTTATCCTTACGTACGTCTGGGGCCAACGTCCTGACTTTC	CASSLSLRTSGANVLTF
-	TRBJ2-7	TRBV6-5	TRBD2	TGTGCCAGCAGTTACTCTCGACTAGCGGGGGGCTACGAGCAGTACTTC	CASSYSRLAGGYEQYF
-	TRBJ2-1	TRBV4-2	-	TGTGCCAGCAGCCAAGACGGGGGCGCGGTATCCTACAATGAGCAGTTCTTC	CASSQDGGAVSYNEQFF
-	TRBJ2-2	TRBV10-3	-	TGTGCCATCAGTGGTCCCAGGGGTTGGGGTTCGGACACCGGGGAGCTGTTTTTT	CAISGPRGWGSDTGELFF
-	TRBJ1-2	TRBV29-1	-	TGCAGCGTTGCCGGAGGAGCTAACTATGGCTACACCTTC	CSVAGGANYGYTF
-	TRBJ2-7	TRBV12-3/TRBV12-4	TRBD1	TGTGCCAGCGGGCGGACAGGGGGCTACGAGCAGTACTTC	CASGRTGGYEQYF
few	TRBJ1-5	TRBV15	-	TGTGCCACCAGCAGAGATGGGGGATATCAGCCCCAGCATTTT	CATSRDGGYQPQHF
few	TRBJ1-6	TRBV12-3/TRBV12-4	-	TGTGCCAGCAGTTTTAGGGGTTATAATTCACCCCTCCACTTT	CASSFRGYNSPLHF
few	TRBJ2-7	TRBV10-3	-	TGTGCCATCAGTGAGTCCTACTCCTACGAGCAGTACTTC	CAISESYSYEQYF
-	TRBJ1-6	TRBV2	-	TGTGCCTGCAGTGAATGGGGGGGGCAGGCGAATTCACCCCTCCACTTT	CACSEWGGQANSPLHF
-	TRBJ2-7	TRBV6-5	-	TGTGCCAGCAGTTACTCGACGGGGAGCTCCTACGAGCAGTACTTC	CASSYSTGSSYEQYF
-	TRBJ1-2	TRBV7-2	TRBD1	TGTGCCAGCAGCTCCGGGACAGGGGTGGTCTATGGCTACACCTTC	CASSSGTGVVYGYTF
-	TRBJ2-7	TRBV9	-	TGTGCCAGCAGCGTAGAGGACGAAGAGCAGTACTTC	CASSVEDEEQYF
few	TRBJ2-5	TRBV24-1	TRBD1	TGTGCCACCAGTTATGGGGTGGACAGGGGCCAAGAGACCCAGTACTTC	CATSYGVDRGQETQYF
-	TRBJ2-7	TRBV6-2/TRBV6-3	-	TGTGCCAGCAGTTACCCCCAGCTTCCCTACGAGCAGTACTTC	CASSYPQLPYEQYF
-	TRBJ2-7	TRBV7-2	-	TGTGCCAGCAGCGCCCGGGCGGCCTACGAGCAGTACTTC	CASSARAAYEQYF
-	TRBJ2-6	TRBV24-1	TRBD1	TGTGCCACCAGTGATTCCGGGACAGGGGGTAAAACTGGGGCCAACGTCCTGACTTTC	CATSDSGTGGKTGANVLTF
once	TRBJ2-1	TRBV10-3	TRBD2	TGTGCCATCATCCTAGCGGACTCCTACAATGAGCAGTTCTTC	CAIILADSYNEQFF
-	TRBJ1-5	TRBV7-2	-	TGTGCCAGCAGCTCATCCCCAGGGACCTATCAGCCCCAGCATTTT	CASSSSPGTYQPQHF
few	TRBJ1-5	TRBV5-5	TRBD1	TGTGCCAGCAGCTCTTCGGGACAGGGGGCTTATAGCAATCAGCCCCAGCATTTT	CASSSSGQGAYSNQPQHF
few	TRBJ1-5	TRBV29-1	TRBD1	TGCAGCGTTCTACAGGGGGGCAGCAATCAGCCCCAGCATTTT	CSVLQGGSNQPQHF
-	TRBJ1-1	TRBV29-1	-	TGCAGCGTTGAATGGAGGGGTGAAGCTTTCTTT	CSVEWRGEAFF
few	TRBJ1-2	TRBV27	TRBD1	TGTGCCAGCAGTGGGCCCCAACAGGGGAACTATGGCTACACCTTC	CASSGPQQGNYGYTF
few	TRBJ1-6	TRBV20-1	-	TGCAGTGCTAGGGTCGAGAACTCCTATAATTCACCCCTCCACTTT	CSARVENSYNSPLHF
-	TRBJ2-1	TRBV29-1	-	TGCAGCGTTGAAAACAGAGACAGCTCCTACAATGAGCAGTTCTTC	CSVENRDSSYNEQFF